This T cell receptor (beta chain) was sequenced in a study of pediatric ulcerative colitis. The table came from immunoSEQ multiplex PCR; TCRdb's copy has only in-frame clones and leaves some out. The data show tens of thousands of clones, with 83% seen just once and roughly 24% held by the top ten. Trimming removed 4 bases at V and 6 bases at J, with 16 bases between. The CDR3 sequence is 15 residues long. Germline-derived CDR1 and CDR2 are SNHLY and FYNNEI. The receptor was derived from a girl aged 5-17 years with moderate ulcerative colitis. The sequencing sample was made of blood. This chain connects TRBV2 to TRBJ2-1; TRBD1 might be the D (5 bases). This CDR3 reads CASSAALGPSNEQFF. As DNA, the CDR3 is TGTGCCAGCAGTGCAGCCTTGGGGCCCTCCAATGAGCAGTTCTTC.